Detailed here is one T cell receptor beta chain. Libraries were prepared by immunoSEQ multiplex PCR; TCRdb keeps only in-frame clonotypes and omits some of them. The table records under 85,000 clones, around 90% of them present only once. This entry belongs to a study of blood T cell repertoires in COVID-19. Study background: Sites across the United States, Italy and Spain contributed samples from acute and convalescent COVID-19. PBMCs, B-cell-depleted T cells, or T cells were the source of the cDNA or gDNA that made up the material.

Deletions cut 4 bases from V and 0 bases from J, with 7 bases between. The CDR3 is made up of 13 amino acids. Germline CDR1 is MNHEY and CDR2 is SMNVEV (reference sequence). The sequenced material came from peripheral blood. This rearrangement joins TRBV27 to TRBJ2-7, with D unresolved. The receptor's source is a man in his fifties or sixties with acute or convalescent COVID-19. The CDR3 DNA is TGTGCCAGCAGTTATCCGGGCTCCTACGAGCAGTACTTC. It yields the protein CASSYPGSYEQYF.